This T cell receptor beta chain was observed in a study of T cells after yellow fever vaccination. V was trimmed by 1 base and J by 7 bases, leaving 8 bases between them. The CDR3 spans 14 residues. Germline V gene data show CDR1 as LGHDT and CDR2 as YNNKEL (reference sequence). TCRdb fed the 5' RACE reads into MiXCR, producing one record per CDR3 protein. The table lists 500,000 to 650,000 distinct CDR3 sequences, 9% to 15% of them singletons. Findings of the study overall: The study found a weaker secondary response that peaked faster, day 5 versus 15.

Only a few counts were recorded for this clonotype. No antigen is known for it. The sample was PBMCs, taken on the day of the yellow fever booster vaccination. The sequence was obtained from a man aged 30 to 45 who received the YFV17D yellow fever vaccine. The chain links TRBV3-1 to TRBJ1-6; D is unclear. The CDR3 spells CASSQGSDNSPLHF. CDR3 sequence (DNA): TGTGCCAGCAGCCAAGGTTCTGACAATTCACCCCTCCACTTT.